This T cell receptor beta chain comes out of a study of blood T cells in healthy people across ages. Study-level background: For every two T cells, template switching captured about one barcoded beta molecule.

Comment on this clonotype: Its antigen is undetermined.

Overall study results and limits: Whereas aged donors had fewer naive CD4+ cells, long-lived donors had more of them and higher diversity.

Isolation yielded PBMCs, at least 6 million per sample, in every case. CDR1 is SQVTM and CDR2 is ANQGSEA in the germline V gene. This CDR3 spans 14 amino acids. The ends lost 3 bases at V and 2 bases at J; junction bases unmatched: 4. A second roughly 7 to 11 cycle PCR used barcoded and J-beta primers. TCRdb ran MiXCR on the 5' RACE reads and lists one entry per CDR3 protein. The table records 760,000 or so distinct CDR3 sequences, more than 20% of them present only once. The same data also contributed to another study, on T cells of mothers and their children. That report notes: Related and unrelated pairs show similar shaping of TCR recombination output by thymic selection.

The rearrangement joins TRBV29-1 to TRBJ2-7; TRBD1 matches at 10 bases. The TCR comes from a boy younger than 18 in good health. Sequenced material: blood. The CDR3 DNA sequence: TGCAGCGTTGAGGGGACAGGGGTTCCCTACGAGCAGTACTTC. Residues: CSVEGTGVPYEQYF.